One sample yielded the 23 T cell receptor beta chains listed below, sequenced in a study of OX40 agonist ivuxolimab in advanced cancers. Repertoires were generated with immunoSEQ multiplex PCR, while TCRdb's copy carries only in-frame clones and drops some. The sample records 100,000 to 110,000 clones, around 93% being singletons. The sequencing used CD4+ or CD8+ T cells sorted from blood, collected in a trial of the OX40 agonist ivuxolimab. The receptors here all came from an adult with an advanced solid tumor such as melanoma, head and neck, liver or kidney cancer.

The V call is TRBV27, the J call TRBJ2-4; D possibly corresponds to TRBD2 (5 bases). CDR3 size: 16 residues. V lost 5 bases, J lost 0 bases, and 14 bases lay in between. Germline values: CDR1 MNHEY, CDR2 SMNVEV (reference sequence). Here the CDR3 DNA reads TGTGCCAGCAGTCCTTCGGGGTGGTTAGCCAAAAACATTCAGTACTTC. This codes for CASSPSGWLAKNIQYF.

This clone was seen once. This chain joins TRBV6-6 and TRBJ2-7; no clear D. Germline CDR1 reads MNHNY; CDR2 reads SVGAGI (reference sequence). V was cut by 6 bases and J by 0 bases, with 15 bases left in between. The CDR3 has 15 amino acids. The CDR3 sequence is CASSLPESYSYEQYF. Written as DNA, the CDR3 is TGTGCCAGCAGCCTCCCAGAGTCTTACTCCTACGAGCAGTACTTC.

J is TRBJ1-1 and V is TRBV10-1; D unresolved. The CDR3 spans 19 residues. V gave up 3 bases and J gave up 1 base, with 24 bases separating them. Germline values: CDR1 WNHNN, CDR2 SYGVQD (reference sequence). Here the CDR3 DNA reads TGCGCCAGCAGTGATTGGGTGGAGGGTGTTTGGGAACCGAACACTGAAGCTTTCTTT. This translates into CASSDWVEGVWEPNTEAFF.

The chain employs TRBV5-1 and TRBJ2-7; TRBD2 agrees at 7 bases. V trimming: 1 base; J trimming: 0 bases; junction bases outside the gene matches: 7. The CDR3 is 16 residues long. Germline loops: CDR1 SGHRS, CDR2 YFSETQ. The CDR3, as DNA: TGCGCCAGCAGCTTGAGCGGGAAAGACTTCTCCTACGAGCAGTACTTC. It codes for CASSLSGKDFSYEQYF.

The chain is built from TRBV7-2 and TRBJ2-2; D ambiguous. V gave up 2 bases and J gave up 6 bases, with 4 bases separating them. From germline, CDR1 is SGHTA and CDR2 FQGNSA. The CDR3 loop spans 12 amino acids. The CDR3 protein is CASSLPAGELFF. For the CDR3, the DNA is TGTGCCAGCAGCTTACCGGCCGGGGAGCTGTTTTTT.

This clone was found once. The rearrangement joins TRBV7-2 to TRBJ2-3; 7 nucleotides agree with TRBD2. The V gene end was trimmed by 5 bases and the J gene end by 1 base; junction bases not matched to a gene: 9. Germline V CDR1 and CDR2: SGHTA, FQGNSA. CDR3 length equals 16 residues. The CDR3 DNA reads TGTGCCAGCAGCGCAAGACGGGGGGTACGCACAGATACGCAGTATTTT. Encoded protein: CASSARRGVRTDTQYF.

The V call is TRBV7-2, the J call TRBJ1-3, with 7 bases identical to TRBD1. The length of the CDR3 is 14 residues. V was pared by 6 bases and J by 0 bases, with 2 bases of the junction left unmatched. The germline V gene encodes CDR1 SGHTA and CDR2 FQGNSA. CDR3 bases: TGTGCCAGCAGGTGGACAGGCTCTGGAAACACCATATATTTT. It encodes CASRWTGSGNTIYF.

The CDR3 protein is CASVSGVSHEQYF. For the CDR3, the DNA is TGTGCCAGCGTCTCGGGGGTCAGCCACGAGCAGTACTTC. J is TRBJ2-7 and V is TRBV2; tentatively, D is TRBD2 (6 bases). The CDR3 is 13 amino acids. The ends were cut back, 8 bases at V and 5 bases at J, with 16 bases in the middle. Germline V gives CDR1 SNHLY, CDR2 FYNNEI. The full variable domain, with the rest looked up from reference TRBV2 and TRBJ2-7, is EPEVTQTPSHQVTQMGQEVILRCVPISNHLYFYWYRQILGQKVEFLVSFYNNEISEKSEIFDDQFSVERPDGSNFTLKIRSTKLEDSAMYFCASVSGVSHEQYFGPGTRLTVT.

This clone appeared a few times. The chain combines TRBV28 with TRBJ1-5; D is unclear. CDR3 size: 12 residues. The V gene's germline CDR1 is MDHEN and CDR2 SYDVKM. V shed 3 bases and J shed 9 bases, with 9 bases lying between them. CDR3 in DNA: TGTGCCAGCAGTTTCCCCTCGGGGCCCCAGCATTTT. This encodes CASSFPSGPQHF.

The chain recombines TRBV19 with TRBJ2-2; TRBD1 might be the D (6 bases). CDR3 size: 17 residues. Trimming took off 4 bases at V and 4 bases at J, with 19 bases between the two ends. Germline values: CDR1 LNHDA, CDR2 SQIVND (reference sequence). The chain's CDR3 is CASSTLGWGQGTGELFF. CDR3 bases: TGTGCCAGTAGTACCCTCGGGTGGGGGCAAGGCACCGGGGAGCTGTTTTTT. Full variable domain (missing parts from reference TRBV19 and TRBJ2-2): DGGITQSPKYLFRKEGQNVTLSCEQNLNHDAMYWYRQDPGQGLRLIYYSQIVNDFQKGDIAEGYSVSREKKESFPLTVTSAQKNPTAFYLCASSTLGWGQGTGELFFGEGSRLTVL.

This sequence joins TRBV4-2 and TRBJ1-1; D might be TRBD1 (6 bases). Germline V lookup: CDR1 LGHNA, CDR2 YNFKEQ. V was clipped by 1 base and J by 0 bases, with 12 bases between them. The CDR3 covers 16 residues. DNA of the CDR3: TGTGCCAGCAGCCAAGCTGTCGGGGGCTTGAACACTGAAGCTTTCTTT. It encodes CASSQAVGGLNTEAFF.

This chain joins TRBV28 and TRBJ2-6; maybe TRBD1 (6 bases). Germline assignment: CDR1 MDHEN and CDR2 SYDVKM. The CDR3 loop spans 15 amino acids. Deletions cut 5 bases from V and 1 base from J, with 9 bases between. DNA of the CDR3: TGTGCCAGCAGTCAGCAGGGGTCTGGGGCCAACGTCCTGACTTTC. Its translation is CASSQQGSGANVLTF.

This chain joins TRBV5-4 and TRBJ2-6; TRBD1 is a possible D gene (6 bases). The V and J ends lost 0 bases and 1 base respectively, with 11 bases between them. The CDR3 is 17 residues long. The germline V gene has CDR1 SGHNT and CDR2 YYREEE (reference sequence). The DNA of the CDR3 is TGTGCCAGCAGCTTGGACAGGGTTTGGTCTGGGGCCAACGTCCTGACTTTC. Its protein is CASSLDRVWSGANVLTF.

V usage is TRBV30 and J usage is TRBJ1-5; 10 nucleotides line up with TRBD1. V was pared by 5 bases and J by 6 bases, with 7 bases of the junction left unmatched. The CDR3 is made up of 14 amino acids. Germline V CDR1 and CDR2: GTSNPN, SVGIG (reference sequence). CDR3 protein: CAWGRTGGFQPQHF. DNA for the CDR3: TGTGCCTGGGGGAGGACAGGGGGTTTTCAGCCCCAGCATTTT.

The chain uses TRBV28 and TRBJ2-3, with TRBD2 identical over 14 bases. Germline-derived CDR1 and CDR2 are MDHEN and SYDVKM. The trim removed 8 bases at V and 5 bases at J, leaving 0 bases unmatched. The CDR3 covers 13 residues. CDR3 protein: CASGLAGGDTQYF. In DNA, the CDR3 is TGTGCCAGCGGACTAGCGGGAGGAGATACGCAGTATTTT.

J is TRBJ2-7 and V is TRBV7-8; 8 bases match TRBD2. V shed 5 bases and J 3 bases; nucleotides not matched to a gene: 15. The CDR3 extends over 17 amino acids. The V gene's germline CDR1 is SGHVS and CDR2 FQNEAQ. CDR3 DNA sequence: TGTGCCAGCAGCAATAGGCTAGCGGGCCTACGGGGCTACGAGCAGTACTTC. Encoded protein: CASSNRLAGLRGYEQYF.

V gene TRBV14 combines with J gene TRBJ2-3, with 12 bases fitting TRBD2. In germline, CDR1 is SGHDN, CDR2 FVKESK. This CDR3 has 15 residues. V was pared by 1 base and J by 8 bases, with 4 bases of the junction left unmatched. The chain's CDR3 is CASSQAPSGRGTQYF. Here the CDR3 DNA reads TGTGCCAGCAGCCAAGCCCCTAGCGGGAGGGGTACGCAGTATTTT.

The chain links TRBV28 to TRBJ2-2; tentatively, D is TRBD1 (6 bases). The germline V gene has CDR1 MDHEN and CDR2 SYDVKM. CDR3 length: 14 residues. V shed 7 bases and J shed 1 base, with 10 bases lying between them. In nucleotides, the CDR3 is TGTGCCAGCAAAGGACAGCAGAACACCGGGGAGCTGTTTTTT. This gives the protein CASKGQQNTGELFF.

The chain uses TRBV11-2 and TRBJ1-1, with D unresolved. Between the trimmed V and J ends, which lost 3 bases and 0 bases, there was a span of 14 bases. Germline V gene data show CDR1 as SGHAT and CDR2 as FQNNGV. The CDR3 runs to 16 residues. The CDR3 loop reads CASSFTPGRMNTEAFF. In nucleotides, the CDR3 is TGTGCCAGCAGCTTTACTCCCGGGAGGATGAACACTGAAGCTTTCTTT. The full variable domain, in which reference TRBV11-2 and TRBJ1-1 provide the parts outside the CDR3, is EAGVAQSPRYKIIEKRQSVAFWCNPISGHATLYWYQQILGQGPKLLIQFQNNGVVDDSQLPKDRFSAERLKGVDSTLKIQPAKLEDSAVYLCASSFTPGRMNTEAFFGQGTRLTVV.

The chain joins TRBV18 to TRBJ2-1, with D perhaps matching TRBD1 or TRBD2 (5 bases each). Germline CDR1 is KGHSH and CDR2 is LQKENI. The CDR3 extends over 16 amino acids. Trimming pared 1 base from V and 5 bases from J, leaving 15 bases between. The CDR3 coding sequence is TGTGCCAGCTCACCACACGACACCCTGGGGGACAATGAGCAGTTCTTC. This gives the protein CASSPHDTLGDNEQFF.

CDR3 nucleotides: TGTGCCAGCAGTTTATCGCGGGGTCGAGAGACCCAGTACTTC. Residues: CASSLSRGRETQYF. This chain connects TRBV27 to TRBJ2-5; D is possibly TRBD2 (6 bases). CDR1 is MNHEY and CDR2 is SMNVEV in the germline V gene (reference sequence). The CDR3 covers 14 residues. Trimming removed 0 bases from V and 4 bases from J, with 9 bases in between.

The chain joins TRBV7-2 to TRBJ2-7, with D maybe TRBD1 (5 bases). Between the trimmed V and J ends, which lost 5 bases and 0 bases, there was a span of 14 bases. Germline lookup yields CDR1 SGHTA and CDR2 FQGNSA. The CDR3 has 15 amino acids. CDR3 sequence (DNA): TGTGCCAGCAGCCCATGGGGCAGCAGCTCCTACGAGCAGTACTTC. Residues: CASSPWGSSSYEQYF. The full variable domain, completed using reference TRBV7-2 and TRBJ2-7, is GAGVSQSPSNKVTEKGKDVELRCDPISGHTALYWYRQSLGQGLEFLIYFQGNSAPDKSGLPSDRFSAERTGGSVSTLTIQRTQQEDSAVYLCASSPWGSSSYEQYFGPGTRLTVT.

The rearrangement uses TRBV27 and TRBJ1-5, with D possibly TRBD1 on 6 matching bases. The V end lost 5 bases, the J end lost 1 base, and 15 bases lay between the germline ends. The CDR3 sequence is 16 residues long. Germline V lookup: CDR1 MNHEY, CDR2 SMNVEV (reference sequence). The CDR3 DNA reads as TGTGCCAGCAGTCCCAACAGGGCCGGGAGCAATCAGCCCCAGCATTTT. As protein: CASSPNRAGSNQPQHF.